These T cell receptor beta chains were read from a single sample in a study of T cell changes during pregnancy in multiple sclerosis. Sequenced by immunoSEQ multiplex PCR; TCRdb stores in-frame clones only, minus some. This table holds about 130,000 clones, roughly 97% found once. This specimen was peripheral blood, taken after pregnancy. These receptors originate from a female donor with multiple sclerosis, enrolled in a pregnancy study. Both conserved end residues are part of each CDR3.

v_gene: TRBV7-9; j_gene: TRBJ1-2; CDR3aa: CASSVPQGPGGYTF
v_gene: TRBV5-4; j_gene: TRBJ2-3; CDR3aa: CASSSEPTRTAHTQYF
v_gene: TRBV7-9; j_gene: TRBJ2-2; CDR3aa: CASSPGQRVPTTGELFF
v_gene: TRBV9; j_gene: TRBJ1-4; CDR3aa: CASSPGTGGTTTNEKLFF
v_gene: TRBV5-4; j_gene: TRBJ1-1; CDR3aa: CASSFRGNTEAFF
v_gene: TRBV9; j_gene: TRBJ2-7; CDR3aa: CASSVGEGDEQYF
v_gene: TRBV6-5; j_gene: TRBJ1-1; CDR3aa: CASSRQGKNTEAFF
v_gene: TRBV7-7; j_gene: TRBJ1-5; CDR3aa: CASSLTADQPQHF
v_gene: TRBV29-1; j_gene: TRBJ2-1; CDR3aa: CSVERGTSGYNEQFF
v_gene: TRBV6-5; j_gene: TRBJ2-2; CDR3aa: CASTYRTSGTGELFF
v_gene: TRBV5-8; j_gene: TRBJ1-1; CDR3aa: CASSLDGAGEAFF
v_gene: TRBV4-2; j_gene: TRBJ2-7; CDR3aa: CASGNSGGKFYEQYF
v_gene: TRBV9; j_gene: TRBJ2-1; CDR3aa: CASSVAGLAGYNEQFF
v_gene: TRBV19; j_gene: TRBJ2-7; CDR3aa: CASSILPGGPYEQYF
v_gene: TRBV5-6; j_gene: TRBJ2-7; CDR3aa: CASSSSGYRTYEQYF
v_gene: TRBV7-6; j_gene: TRBJ2-7; CDR3aa: CASSLLGTSGGSYEQYF
v_gene: TRBV10-1; j_gene: TRBJ1-1; CDR3aa: CASRRSGVLTGFF
v_gene: TRBV6-1; j_gene: TRBJ2-7; CDR3aa: CASRGRQAVYEQYF
v_gene: TRBV6-5; j_gene: TRBJ1-3; CDR3aa: CATKRDRAINTIYF
v_gene: TRBV7-8; j_gene: TRBJ2-1; CDR3aa: CASSLASRLAVYNEQFF
v_gene: TRBV29-1; j_gene: TRBJ2-7; CDR3aa: CSVAPGQGRYEQYF
v_gene: TRBV27; j_gene: TRBJ1-4; CDR3aa: CASSLVTGVNEKLFF
v_gene: TRBV5-1; j_gene: TRBJ1-1; CDR3aa: CASSLETVNTEAFF
v_gene: TRBV2; j_gene: TRBJ2-7; CDR3aa: CASRRGSHEQYF
v_gene: TRBV7-9; j_gene: TRBJ2-1; CDR3aa: CASSLDSGRDNEQFF
v_gene: TRBV7-2; j_gene: TRBJ2-3; CDR3aa: CASSPQLMSESHTQYF
v_gene: TRBV21-1; j_gene: TRBJ2-7; CDR3aa: CASSNPASGYYSYEQYF
v_gene: TRBV7-9; j_gene: TRBJ1-2; CDR3aa: CASRRVASTDDYGYTF
v_gene: TRBV19; j_gene: TRBJ1-5; CDR3aa: CASSIDGGPNQPQHF
v_gene: TRBV5-4; j_gene: TRBJ2-3; CDR3aa: CASSPGGTQYF
v_gene: TRBV18; j_gene: TRBJ2-7; CDR3aa: CASSRGQETYEQYF
v_gene: TRBV7-7; j_gene: TRBJ2-7; CDR3aa: CASSLGLAGPYEQYF
v_gene: TRBV10-2; j_gene: TRBJ2-6; CDR3aa: CASSDGAWGSGANVLTF
v_gene: TRBV2; j_gene: TRBJ2-2; CDR3aa: CASVDRGTGELFF
v_gene: TRBV10-3; j_gene: TRBJ1-5; CDR3aa: CAIFPGTGLQPQHF
v_gene: TRBV7-2; j_gene: TRBJ1-2; CDR3aa: CASSHPGTAYGYTF
v_gene: TRBV30; j_gene: TRBJ2-7; CDR3aa: CAWGGVLGSLAGSYEQYF
v_gene: TRBV5-1; j_gene: TRBJ2-3; CDR3aa: CASQITGARTDTQYF
v_gene: TRBV2; j_gene: TRBJ2-1; CDR3aa: CASSVSGTGVYNEQFF
v_gene: TRBV6-6; j_gene: TRBJ2-6; CDR3aa: CASIEYSGANVLTF
v_gene: TRBV29-1; j_gene: TRBJ2-7; CDR3aa: CSVERAGSPPYF
v_gene: TRBV21-1; j_gene: TRBJ2-5; CDR3aa: CASSTNPTDRVEETQYF
v_gene: TRBV6-1; j_gene: TRBJ2-7; CDR3aa: CASSDSAYEQYF
v_gene: TRBV18; j_gene: TRBJ2-3; CDR3aa: CASSPRGGRSTDTQYF
v_gene: TRBV5-1; j_gene: TRBJ1-4; CDR3aa: CASSLASERFEKLFF
v_gene: TRBV19; j_gene: TRBJ2-7; CDR3aa: CASSLTWVRSYEQYF
v_gene: TRBV5-4; j_gene: TRBJ1-1; CDR3aa: CASNKEGAHTEAFF
v_gene: TRBV4-2; j_gene: TRBJ2-3; CDR3aa: CASSQLTSADTQYF
v_gene: TRBV28; j_gene: TRBJ1-1; CDR3aa: CASSYSRGQGNTEAFF
v_gene: TRBV27; j_gene: TRBJ2-1; CDR3aa: CASSLEGSAYNEQFF
v_gene: TRBV11-2; j_gene: TRBJ1-1; CDR3aa: CASSESGSGTGFRNTEAFF
v_gene: TRBV6-1; j_gene: TRBJ2-1; CDR3aa: CASSALAGGQKGEQFF
v_gene: TRBV25-1; j_gene: TRBJ2-1; CDR3aa: CASSDGGAQFF